The 32 T cell receptor beta chains listed next were all sequenced from one sample in a study of early T cells in non-severe SARS-CoV-2 infection. MiXCR, run by TCRdb on the 5' RACE reads, gives a single entry per CDR3 protein. The sample shows about 50,000 distinct CDR3 sequences, around 13% of them seen only once. The sample taken for sequencing was whole blood. These receptors came from an adult who was a healthcare worker with PCR-confirmed SARS-CoV-2 infection or an uninfected control (not recorded which).

CDR3 region: CASSGGTSGGFRETQYF. CDR3 bases: TGTGCCAGTAGTGGAGGGACTAGCGGGGGTTTCAGGGAGACCCAGTACTTC. V usage is TRBV19 and J usage is TRBJ2-5; 14 bases fit TRBD2. The CDR3 totals 17 residues. Germline CDR1 is LNHDA and CDR2 is SQIVND (reference sequence). V lost 5 bases, J lost 5 bases, and 10 bases stayed unmatched.

This clonotype was observed many times. This rearrangement joins TRBV29-1 to TRBJ2-2; the match to TRBD2 covers 8 bases. Per germline, CDR1 SQVTM and CDR2 ANQGSEA. The CDR3 consists of 13 residues. V was clipped by 3 bases and J by 6 bases; unmatched bases: 3. The CDR3: CSVDGLAAGELFF. The CDR3 region has the DNA TGCAGCGTTGATGGACTAGCCGCCGGGGAGCTGTTTTTT.

This clonotype was observed many times. V gene TRBV28 combines with J gene TRBJ2-7; TRBD2 matches at 9 bases. This CDR3 comprises 13 residues. CDR1 and CDR2 from the germline V gene are MDHEN and SYDVKM. V lost 8 bases, J lost 1 base, and 3 bases stayed unmatched. The CDR3 DNA sequence: TGTGCCAGCTCGAGCGGGGGGTCCTACGAGCAGTACTTC. Translating gives CASSSGGSYEQYF.

This clonotype was detected only a few times. V usage is TRBV11-1 and J usage is TRBJ1-2; D gene uncertain. Germline values: CDR1 SGHAT, CDR2 FQDESV (reference sequence). The CDR3 consists of 12 residues. Trimming shortened V by 5 bases and J by 3 bases, and 7 bases separated the two germline ends. This CDR3 reads CASSQDHYGYTF. CDR3 DNA sequence: TGTGCCAGCAGCCAGGACCACTATGGCTACACCTTC.

This clonotype was recorded a few times. The genes are TRBV6-5 and TRBJ1-2, with 9 positions matching TRBD1. Trimming cost V 7 bases and J 2 bases; bases outside gene matches: 8. This CDR3 is built from 15 residues. Germline V gene data show CDR1 as MNHEY and CDR2 as SVGAGI. For the CDR3, the DNA is TGTGCCAGCAAGACAACAGGGGGCGTCAACTATGGCTACACCTTC. This encodes CASKTTGGVNYGYTF.

J is TRBJ2-2 and V is TRBV5-1; the D gene is possibly TRBD1 (5 bases). V dropped 2 bases and J dropped 1 base, with 9 bases sitting between them. The CDR3 consists of 15 residues. The germline gives CDR1 SGHRS, CDR2 YFSETQ. The CDR3, as DNA: TGCGCCAGCAGCTTCAATACAGGGAACACCGGGGAGCTGTTTTTT. This encodes CASSFNTGNTGELFF.

The table lists this clonotype with many counts. J is TRBJ1-1 and V is TRBV9; TRBD1 might be the D (5 bases). The germline gives CDR1 SGDLS, CDR2 YYNGEE. The CDR3 consists of 13 residues. V was cut by 3 bases and J by 7 bases, with 13 bases left in between. The CDR3 spells CASSGQGAYEAFF. CDR3 in DNA: TGTGCCAGCAGCGGGCAGGGCGCTTATGAAGCTTTCTTT.

Worth noting for this clonotype: A much larger clone is a single base away; this may be a read error. This chain links TRBV12-3 or TRBV12-4 with TRBJ2-3; D not resolved. This CDR3 region has 15 residues. The CDR3, as DNA: TGTGCCAACAGTTCTCGCGGTCGCAGCACAGATACGCAGTATTTT. As protein: CANSSRGRSTDTQYF.

J is TRBJ1-1 and V is TRBV7-9; the match to TRBD1 covers 8 bases. V dropped 3 bases and J dropped 7; count of bases not matched to a gene: 4. Germline CDR1 SEHNR, CDR2 FQNEAQ (reference sequence). The CDR3 loop spans 13 amino acids. This CDR3 reads CASSLTGEGEAFF. As DNA, the CDR3 is TGTGCCAGCAGCTTGACAGGGGAGGGTGAAGCTTTCTTT.

This clonotype has a handful of counts. This chain connects TRBV6-6 to TRBJ1-1, with D unclear. The CDR3 spans 13 residues. V was cut by 4 bases and J by 3 bases, with 9 bases left in between. Germline CDR1 MNHNY, CDR2 SVGAGI (reference sequence). The chain's CDR3 is CASSFLEDTEAFF. The CDR3 DNA is TGTGCCAGCAGTTTTCTGGAGGACACTGAAGCTTTCTTT.

Ten or more counts support this clonotype. The rearrangement links TRBV2 to TRBJ2-7; no firm D call. The CDR3 totals 13 residues. The V end was cut by 1 base, the J end by 12 bases, with 16 bases between. Germline V gene data show CDR1 as SNHLY and CDR2 as FYNNEI. Here the CDR3 reads CASSEEVGSGMYF. CDR3 sequence (DNA): TGTGCCAGCAGTGAAGAAGTAGGATCAGGCATGTACTTC.

There are many counts of this clonotype. The chain links TRBV2 to TRBJ1-3; 8 bases match TRBD1. The V gene end was trimmed by 7 bases and the J gene end by 2 bases; junction bases not matched to a gene: 4. The CDR3 totals 14 residues. Germline assignment: CDR1 SNHLY and CDR2 FYNNEI. CDR3: CASISDRAGNTIYF. The CDR3 DNA reads as TGTGCCAGCATTTCGGACAGGGCTGGAAACACCATATATTTT.

This chain connects TRBV29-1 to TRBJ1-4; D gene unclear. V was clipped by 4 bases and J by 5 bases, with 8 bases between them. The CDR3 runs to 12 residues. Germline loops: CDR1 SQVTM, CDR2 ANQGSEA. For the CDR3, the DNA is TGCAGCGTTGTTGGCGGGAATGAAAAACTGTTTTTT. It specifies CSVVGGNEKLFF.

This clonotype occurred a few times. The chain employs TRBV2 and TRBJ2-3; D is unclear. The CDR3 length is 13 residues. The V end was cut by 3 bases, the J end by 2 bases, with 6 bases between. Germline CDR1 SNHLY, CDR2 FYNNEI. The CDR3 DNA reads as TGTGCCAGCAGTGACAGGTTCACAGATACGCAGTATTTT. It specifies CASSDRFTDTQYF.

This clonotype was detected many times. The chain links TRBV7-3 to TRBJ2-1; TRBD1 might be the D (5 bases). V shed 4 bases and J shed 5 bases, with 9 bases lying between them. CDR3 length: 13 residues. The germline V gene has CDR1 SGHTA and CDR2 FQGTGA. The CDR3 is CASSSRVNNEQFF. The CDR3 DNA reads TGTGCCAGCAGCTCCAGGGTAAACAATGAGCAGTTCTTC.

This clonotype showed up just a few times. The CDR3 bases are TGTGCCAGTATGCGACAGGGTTACAATGAGCAGTTCTTC. It specifies CASMRQGYNEQFF. The chain couples TRBV19 to TRBJ2-1, with TRBD1 identical over 7 bases. The germline gives CDR1 LNHDA, CDR2 SQIVND (reference sequence). The CDR3 loop spans 13 amino acids. The V and J ends lost 7 bases and 4 bases, in that order; junction bases with no gene match: 4. Combining the CDR3 with reference TRBV19 and TRBJ2-1 gives the whole variable domain DGGITQSPKYLFRKEGQNVTLSCEQNLNHDAMYWYRQDPGQGLRLIYYSQIVNDFQKGDIAEGYSVSREKKESFPLTVTSAQKNPTAFYLCASMRQGYNEQFFGPGTRLTVL.

This clonotype rates as medium-sized. This rearrangement joins TRBV30 to TRBJ1-1; the D gene is possibly TRBD1 (5 bases). Germline V gives CDR1 GTSNPN, CDR2 SVGIG (reference sequence). Trimming removed 5 bases from V and 0 bases from J, with 13 bases in between. This CDR3 contains 14 residues. CDR3 in amino acids: CAWGTSFLNTEAFF. Here the CDR3 DNA reads TGTGCCTGGGGGACGTCATTTTTGAACACTGAAGCTTTCTTT.

The V and J genes are TRBV5-4 and TRBJ2-1; tentatively, D is TRBD1 (5 bases). Germline values: CDR1 SGHNT, CDR2 YYREEE (reference sequence). Trimming removed 4 bases at V and 5 bases at J, with 19 bases between. The CDR3 contains 16 residues. DNA of the CDR3: TGTGCCAGCAGCCGTAGTGTGGCGGAAGGGGACAATGAGCAGTTCTTC. This gives the protein CASSRSVAEGDNEQFF. Full variable domain (rest looked up from reference TRBV5-4 and TRBJ2-1): ETGVTQSPTHLIKTRGQQVTLRCSSQSGHNTVSWYQQALGQGPQFIFQYYREEENGRGNFPPRFSGLQFPNYSSELNVNALELDDSALYLCASSRSVAEGDNEQFFGPGTRLTVL.

This clonotype was seen ten or more times. The genes are TRBV7-9 and TRBJ2-2; 14 bases fit TRBD2. Germline assignment: CDR1 SEHNR and CDR2 FQNEAQ (reference sequence). V gave up 7 bases and J gave up 5 bases; unmatched junction bases: 9. The length of the CDR3 is 17 residues. The CDR3 coding sequence is TGTGCCAGCAACGGACTAGCGGGGGGACAGAGGACCGGGGAGCTGTTTTTT. It is translated as CASNGLAGGQRTGELFF.

Only a few counts were recorded for this clonotype. The V call is TRBV3-1, the J call TRBJ2-3; a possible D gene is TRBD2 (6 bases). V was trimmed by 4 bases and J by 0 bases, leaving 17 bases between them. Per the germline V gene, CDR1 is LGHDT and CDR2 is YNNKEL (reference sequence). The CDR3 has 17 amino acids. CDR3 region: CASSLLTAGRSTDTQYF. The CDR3 nucleotides are TGTGCCAGCAGCCTACTCACTGCGGGGAGGAGCACAGATACGCAGTATTTT.

The V and J genes are TRBV12-3 or TRBV12-4 and TRBJ1-4; tentative D call: TRBD1 (5 bases). V shed 3 bases and J shed 8 bases, with 7 bases lying between them. The CDR3 spans 12 residues. The chain's CDR3 is CASSFWGEKLFF. The DNA for the CDR3 is TGTGCCAGCAGTTTTTGGGGCGAAAAACTGTTTTTT.

The CDR3, as DNA: TGCGCCAGCAGCCAAGAAGGACAGGGGATCTACGAGCAGTACTTC. This codes for CASSQEGQGIYEQYF. This chain connects TRBV4-1 to TRBJ2-7; 9 bases map to TRBD1. The germline gives CDR1 MGHRA, CDR2 YSYEKL. CDR3 length equals 15 residues. V gave up 0 bases and J gave up 3 bases; unmatched junction bases: 3.

The sample holds a few counts of this clonotype. The V gene is TRBV7-2, the J gene TRBJ2-1, with 7 bases that match TRBD1. V gave up 1 base and J gave up 3 bases; unmatched junction bases: 6. The CDR3 is made up of 16 amino acids. CDR1 is SGHTA and CDR2 is FQGNSA in the germline V gene. The CDR3, as DNA: TGTGCCAGCAGCTTAGTCCGGACAGGAGTCTACAATGAGCAGTTCTTC. It yields the protein CASSLVRTGVYNEQFF.

This clonotype was picked up a small number of times. This chain uses TRBV10-3 with TRBJ1-5, with D maybe TRBD1 (5 bases). CDR1 and CDR2 from the germline V gene are ENHRY and SYGVKD. CDR3 length: 13 residues. Trimming left V 10 bases short and J 3 bases short, with 13 bases between. CDR3 nucleotides: TGTGCCACCGGGGGAGCCCACAATCAGCCCCAGCATTTT. Residues: CATGGAHNQPQHF.

The chain carries TRBV29-1 and TRBJ2-7, with a weak D call TRBD1 (5 bases). Trimming left V 4 bases short and J 3 bases short, with 10 bases between. Germline V gene sequence: CDR1 SQVTM, CDR2 ANQGSEA. This CDR3 has 12 amino acids. The CDR3 protein is CSVVGQGYEQYF. The CDR3 DNA reads as TGCAGCGTTGTCGGGCAGGGCTACGAGCAGTACTTC.

The sample holds many counts of this clonotype. The V gene is TRBV5-4, the J gene TRBJ2-1, with 9 bases aligning to TRBD2. CDR1 SGHNT and CDR2 YYREEE come from the germline V gene (reference sequence). V was clipped by 4 bases and J by 6 bases; unmatched bases: 11. CDR3 size: 16 residues. The chain's CDR3 is CASSRYGAGGFNEQFF. For the CDR3, the DNA is TGTGCCAGCAGCCGTTATGGAGCGGGGGGTTTCAATGAGCAGTTCTTC.

The V gene is TRBV6-2 or TRBV6-3, the J gene TRBJ2-7; 9 positions match TRBD1. Unmatched junction bases numbered 11, after V lost 6 bases and J lost 5 bases. Germline V gene sequence: CDR1 MNHEY, CDR2 SVGEGT. This CDR3 comprises 15 residues. CDR3 region: CASSTRGQGSNEQYF. DNA for the CDR3: TGTGCCAGCAGCACCAGAGGACAGGGGAGCAACGAGCAGTACTTC.

This clonotype has at least ten counts. The genes are TRBV5-1 and TRBJ2-2, with a possible D match to TRBD2 (7 bases). The ends were cut back, 4 bases at V and 6 bases at J, with 13 bases in the middle. Germline assignment: CDR1 SGHRS and CDR2 YFSETQ. This CDR3 is built from 14 residues. CDR3 nucleotides: TGCGCCAGCAGCCGGGGGGCAAAGGCCGGGGAGCTGTTTTTT. It specifies CASSRGAKAGELFF. Complete variable domain (other parts from reference TRBV5-1 and TRBJ2-2): KAGVTQTPRYLIKTRGQQVTLSCSPISGHRSVSWYQQTPGQGLQFLFEYFSETQRNKGNFPGRFSGRQFSNSRSEMNVSTLELGDSALYLCASSRGAKAGELFFGEGSRLTVL.

The sample holds many counts of this clonotype. The genes are TRBV7-2 and TRBJ2-5; D is unresolved. The CDR3 loop spans 15 amino acids. V lost 0 bases, J lost 3 bases, and 11 bases lay in between. CDR1 SGHTA and CDR2 FQGNSA come from the germline V gene. CDR3: CASSLALTVEETQYF. The CDR3 DNA reads TGTGCCAGCAGCTTAGCGTTGACGGTGGAAGAGACCCAGTACTTC.

This clonotype has ten or more counts. This chain uses TRBV12-3 or TRBV12-4 with TRBJ2-3; perhaps TRBD1 as D (6 bases). The V gene lost 5 bases and the J gene lost 1 base, with 10 bases spanning the gap. CDR3 length equals 14 residues. CDR3 coding DNA: TGTGCCAGCAGTCCCAGGGGAGGCACAGATACGCAGTATTTT. It is translated as CASSPRGGTDTQYF.

A few counts support this clonotype. The V gene is TRBV29-1, the J gene TRBJ1-2; D might be TRBD1 (5 bases). The CDR3 totals 11 residues. Trimming removed 7 bases at V and 8 bases at J, with 14 bases between. The V gene's germline CDR1 is SQVTM and CDR2 ANQGSEA. The CDR3 region is CSAGGEEGYTF. The CDR3 DNA is TGCAGCGCCGGAGGGGAGGAGGGCTACACCTTC. Looking up the rest from reference TRBV29-1 and TRBJ1-2 gives the full variable domain: SAVISQKPSRDICQRGTSLTIQCQVDSQVTMMFWYRQQPGQSLTLIATANQGSEATYESGFVIDKFPISRPNLTFSTLTVSNMSPEDSSIYLCSAGGEEGYTFGSGTRLTVV.

This clonotype was recorded a few times. The CDR3 loop reads CATSGASIADSGANVLTF. The CDR3, as DNA: TGTGCCACCAGTGGAGCGTCAATCGCGGACTCTGGGGCCAACGTCCTGACTTTC. V gene TRBV24-1 combines with J gene TRBJ2-6; no clear D gene. Germline CDR1 reads KGHDR; CDR2 reads SFDVKD. V was cut by 5 bases and J by 0 bases, with 16 bases left in between. The CDR3 loop spans 18 amino acids.